The 13 T cell receptor beta chains below all came from one sample that was sequenced in a study of immune characterization of retroperitoneal liposarcoma. TCRdb used MiXCR to reprocess the PCR reads, holding one entry per CDR3 protein. Here the sample spans 7,500 to 8,500 distinct CDR3 sequences, about 40% being singletons. Sequenced: tumor tissue. The source is a male donor with retroperitoneal liposarcoma.

In its sample, this clonotype was seen a few times. V usage is TRBV6-1 and J usage is TRBJ1-2; the D is unclear. V lost 4 bases to trimming and J lost 8 bases, with 11 bases between them. This CDR3 region has 12 residues. Germline lookup yields CDR1 MNHNS and CDR2 SASEGT. The CDR3 spells CASSVDLGGYTF. The DNA of the CDR3 is TGTGCCAGCAGTGTAGACCTAGGAGGCTACACCTTC.

This clonotype ranks as large (0.1 to 1%). The CDR3: CASSPEQPPSSGYTF. CDR3 DNA: TGTGCCAGCAGCCCAGAACAGCCCCCCTCTTCTGGCTACACCTTC. This chain uses TRBV7-2 with TRBJ1-2, with D uncertain. Trimming cost V 5 bases and J 7 bases, with 20 bases left between them. Germline lookup yields CDR1 SGHTA and CDR2 FQGNSA. The length of the CDR3 is 15 residues.

This chain links TRBV6-8 with TRBJ2-5, with a weak D call TRBD2 (6 bases). The last part of the DNA fits TRBJ2-7 better; the J call may be wrong. The CDR3 consists of 14 residues. Per germline, CDR1 MNHGY and CDR2 SAAAGT. The CDR3 sequence: CASWRGRTNYEQYF. CDR3 bases: TGTGCCAGTTGGAGGGGAAGGACTAATTACGAGCAGTACTTC.

By share, this clonotype counts as medium-sized (0.01 to 0.1%). The chain recombines TRBV27 with TRBJ2-1, with TRBD1 matching over 9 bases. Germline-derived CDR1 and CDR2 are MNHEY and SMNVEV (reference sequence). The CDR3 is made up of 14 amino acids. Trimming at V came to 5 bases and at J to 13 bases, leaving 12 bases not matched to a gene. The CDR3 loop reads CASSIQGAGNIQFF. In nucleotides, the CDR3 is TGTGCCAGCAGTATACAGGGGGCGGGAAACATTCAGTTCTTC.

This clonotype occurred once. At one boundary the junction diverges from the germline segment, which might be a read error. CDR3 in amino acids: CVSRPTSGSDEQFF. DNA for the CDR3: TGTGTCAGCCGCCCGACTAGCGGGAGTGATGAGCAGTTCTTC. The chain is built from TRBV7-2 and TRBJ2-1; 12 bases are shared with TRBD2. Germline values: CDR1 SGHTA, CDR2 FQGNSA. The CDR3 runs to 14 residues.

This clonotype qualifies as medium-sized. V usage is TRBV6-1 and J usage is TRBJ2-3, with 10 bases aligning to TRBD1. The CDR3 length is 16 residues. Germline V gives CDR1 MNHNS, CDR2 SASEGT. V dropped 0 bases and J dropped 6; count of bases not matched to a gene: 6. The CDR3 DNA is TGTGCCAGCAGTGAAGCCGGGACAGGGGTTGGGGATACGCAGTATTTT. Its protein is CASSEAGTGVGDTQYF.

This clonotype has a handful of counts. V is TRBV6-1 and J is TRBJ2-1; TRBD1 matches at 9 bases. V lost 5 bases, J lost 9 bases, and 20 bases stayed unmatched. The CDR3 has 18 residues. Germline V gene lookup returns CDR1 MNHNS and CDR2 SASEGT. CDR3 bases: TGTGCCAGCAGTTCGCCCCAAGGTTCAGGGACAGGGAAAGGTGAGCAGTTCTTC. Protein sequence: CASSSPQGSGTGKGEQFF.

Sample share makes this clonotype large (0.1 to 1%). V gene TRBV7-8 combines with J gene TRBJ2-5, with 8 bases that match TRBD2. With V trimmed by 2 bases and J by 10 bases, 12 bases remained unmatched. The germline CDR1 and CDR2 sequences are SGHVS and FQNEAQ. This CDR3 contains 15 residues. The CDR3 DNA is TGTGCCAGCAGCTTAAGCGTGGAAACGGGGGGGGTCCAGTACTTC. It is translated as CASSLSVETGGVQYF. Supplemented by reference TRBV7-8 and TRBJ2-5, the full variable domain reads GAGVSQSPRYKVAKRGQDVALRCDPISGHVSLFWYQQALGQGPEFLTYFQNEAQLDKSGLPSDRFFAERPEGSVSTLKIQRTQQEDSAVYLCASSLSVETGGVQYFGPGTRLLVL.

This clonotype was seen once. This chain joins TRBV6-5 and TRBJ2-5, with D perhaps matching TRBD1 or TRBD2 (7 bases each). The J call may be wrong; the DNA end is better matched by TRBJ2-7. The CDR3 is 18 amino acids. The germline gives CDR1 MNHEY, CDR2 SVGAGI. CDR3 sequence reads: CASSEIGRGEIAGYEQYF. Written as DNA, the CDR3 is TGTGCCAGCAGTGAAATCGGCAGGGGGGAGATAGCGGGCTACGAGCAGTACTTC.

Details on this clonotype: With a much larger clone just one base away, this may be a read error. V is TRBV11-3 and J is TRBJ2-5; D gene uncertain. The tail of the sequence fits TRBJ2-1 better, so the J call may be wrong. CDR1 is SGHNT and CDR2 is YENEEA in the germline V gene. The CDR3 totals 16 residues. In nucleotides, the CDR3 is TGTGCCAGCAGCGCCCGGCCGCTTATGGGGAAAGAGACCCAGTTCTTC. As protein: CASSARPLMGKETQFF.

The chain is built from TRBV6-6 and TRBJ2-1; TRBD2 agrees at 14 bases. The DNA matches TRBJ2-5 better at its end, which makes the J call doubtful. This CDR3 is 16 amino acids long. CDR1 and CDR2 from the germline V gene are MNHNY and SVGAGI (reference sequence). CDR3 DNA sequence: TGTGCCAGCAGTTACGGGACTAGCGGGAGAATGGGGACCCAGTACTTC. This sequence encodes CASSYGTSGRMGTQYF.

CDR3 loop: CASTAAGAYEQFF. Written as DNA, the CDR3 is TGTGCCAGCACTGCCGCAGGGGCCTACGAGCAGTTCTTC. V gene TRBV12-3 or TRBV12-4 combines with J gene TRBJ2-1; tentative D call: TRBD1 (6 bases). The CDR3 extends over 13 amino acids. V was clipped by 7 bases and J by 10 bases, with 17 bases between them.

The chain recombines TRBV6-2 or TRBV6-3 with TRBJ2-3; D remains ambiguous. The end of the DNA fits TRBJ2-7 better, so the J call may be wrong. Germline V CDR1 and CDR2: MNHEY, SVGEGT. The length of the CDR3 is 12 residues. CDR3 sequence: CASTDKAYEQYF. The CDR3 DNA is TGTGCCAGCACCGACAAAGCTTACGAGCAGTACTTC.